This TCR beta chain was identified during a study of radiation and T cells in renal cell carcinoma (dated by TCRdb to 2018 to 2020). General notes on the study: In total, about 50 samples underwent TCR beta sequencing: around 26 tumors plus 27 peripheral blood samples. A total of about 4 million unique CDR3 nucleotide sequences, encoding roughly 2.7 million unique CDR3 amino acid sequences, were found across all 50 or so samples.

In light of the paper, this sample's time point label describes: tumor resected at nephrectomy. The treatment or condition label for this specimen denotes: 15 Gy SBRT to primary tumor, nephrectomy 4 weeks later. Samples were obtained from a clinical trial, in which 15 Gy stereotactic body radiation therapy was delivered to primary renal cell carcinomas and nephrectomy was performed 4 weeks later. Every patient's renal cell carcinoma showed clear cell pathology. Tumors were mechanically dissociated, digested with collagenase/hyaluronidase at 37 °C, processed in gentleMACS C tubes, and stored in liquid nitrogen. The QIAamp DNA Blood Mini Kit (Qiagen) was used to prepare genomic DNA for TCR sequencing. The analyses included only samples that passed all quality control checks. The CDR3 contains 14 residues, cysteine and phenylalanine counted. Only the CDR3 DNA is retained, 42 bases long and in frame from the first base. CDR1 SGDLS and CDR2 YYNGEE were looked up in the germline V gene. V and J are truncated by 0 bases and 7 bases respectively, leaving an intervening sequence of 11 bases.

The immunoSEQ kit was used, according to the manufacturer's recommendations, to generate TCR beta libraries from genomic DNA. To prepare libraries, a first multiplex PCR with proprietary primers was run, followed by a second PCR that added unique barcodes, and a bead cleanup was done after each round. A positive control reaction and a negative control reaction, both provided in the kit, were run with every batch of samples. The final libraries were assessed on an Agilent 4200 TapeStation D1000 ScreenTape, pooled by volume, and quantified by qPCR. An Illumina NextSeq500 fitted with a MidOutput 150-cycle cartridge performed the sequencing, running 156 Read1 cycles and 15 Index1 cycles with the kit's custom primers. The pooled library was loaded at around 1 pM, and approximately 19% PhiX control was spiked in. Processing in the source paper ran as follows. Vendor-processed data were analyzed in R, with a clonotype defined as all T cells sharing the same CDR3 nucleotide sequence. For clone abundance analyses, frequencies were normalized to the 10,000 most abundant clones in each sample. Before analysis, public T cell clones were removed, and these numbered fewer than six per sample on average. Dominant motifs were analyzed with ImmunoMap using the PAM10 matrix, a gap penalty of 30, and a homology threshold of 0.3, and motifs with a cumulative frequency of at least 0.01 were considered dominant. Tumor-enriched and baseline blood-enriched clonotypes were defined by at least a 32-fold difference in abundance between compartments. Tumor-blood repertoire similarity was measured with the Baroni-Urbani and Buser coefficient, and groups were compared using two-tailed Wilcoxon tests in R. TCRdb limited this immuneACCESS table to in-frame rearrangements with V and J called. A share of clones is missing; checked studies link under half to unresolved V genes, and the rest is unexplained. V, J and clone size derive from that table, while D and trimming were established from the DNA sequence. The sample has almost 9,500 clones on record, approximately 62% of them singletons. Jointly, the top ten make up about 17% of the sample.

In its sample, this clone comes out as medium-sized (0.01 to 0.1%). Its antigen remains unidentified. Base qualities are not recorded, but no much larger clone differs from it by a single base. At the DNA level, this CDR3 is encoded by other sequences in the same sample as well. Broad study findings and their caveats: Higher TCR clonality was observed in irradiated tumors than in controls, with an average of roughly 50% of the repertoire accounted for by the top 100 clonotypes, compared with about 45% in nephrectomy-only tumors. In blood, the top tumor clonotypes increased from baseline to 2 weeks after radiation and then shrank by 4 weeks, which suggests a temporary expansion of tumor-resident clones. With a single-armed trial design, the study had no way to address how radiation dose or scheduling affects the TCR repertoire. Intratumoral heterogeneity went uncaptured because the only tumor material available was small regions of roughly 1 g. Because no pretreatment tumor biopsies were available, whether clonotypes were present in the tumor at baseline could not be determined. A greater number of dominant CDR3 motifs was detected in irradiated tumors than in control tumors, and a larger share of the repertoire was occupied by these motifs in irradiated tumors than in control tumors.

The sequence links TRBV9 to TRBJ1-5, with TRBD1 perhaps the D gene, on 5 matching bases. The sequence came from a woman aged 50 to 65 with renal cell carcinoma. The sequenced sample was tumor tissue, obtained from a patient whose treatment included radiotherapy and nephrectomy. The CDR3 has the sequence CASSVDGAGQPQHF. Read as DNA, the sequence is TGTGCCAGCAGCGTAGACGGGGCAGGACAGCCCCAGCATTTT. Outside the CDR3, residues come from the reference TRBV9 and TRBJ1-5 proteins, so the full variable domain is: DSGVTQTPKHLITATGQRVTLRCSPRSGDLSVYWYQQSLDQGLQFLIQYYNGEERAKGNILERFSAQQFPDLHSELNLSSLELGDSALYFCASSVDGAGQPQHFGDGTRLSIL.